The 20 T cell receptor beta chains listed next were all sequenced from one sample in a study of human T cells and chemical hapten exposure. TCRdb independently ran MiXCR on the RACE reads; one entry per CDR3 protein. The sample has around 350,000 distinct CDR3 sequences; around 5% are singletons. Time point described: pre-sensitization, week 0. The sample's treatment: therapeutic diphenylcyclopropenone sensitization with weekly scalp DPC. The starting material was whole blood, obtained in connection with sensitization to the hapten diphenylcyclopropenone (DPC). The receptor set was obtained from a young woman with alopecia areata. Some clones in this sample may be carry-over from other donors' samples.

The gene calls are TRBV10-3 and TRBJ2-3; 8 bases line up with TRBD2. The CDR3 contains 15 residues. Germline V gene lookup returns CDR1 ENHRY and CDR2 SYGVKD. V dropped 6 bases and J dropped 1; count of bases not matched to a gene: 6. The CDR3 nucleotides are TGTGCCATCAGGACCGCGACTAGCGGCACAGATACGCAGTATTTT. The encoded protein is CAIRTATSGTDTQYF.

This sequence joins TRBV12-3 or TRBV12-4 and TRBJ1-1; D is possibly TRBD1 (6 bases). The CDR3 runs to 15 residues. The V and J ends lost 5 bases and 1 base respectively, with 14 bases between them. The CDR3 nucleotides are TGTGCCAGCAGTCCCACTTCGACAGGGAACACTGAAGCTTTCTTT. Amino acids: CASSPTSTGNTEAFF.

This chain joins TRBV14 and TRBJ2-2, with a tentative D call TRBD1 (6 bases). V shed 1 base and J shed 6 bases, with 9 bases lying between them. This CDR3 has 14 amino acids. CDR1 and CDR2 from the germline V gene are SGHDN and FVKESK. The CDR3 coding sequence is TGTGCCAGCAGCCAAGCTACAGGGCCCGGGGAGCTGTTTTTT. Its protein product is CASSQATGPGELFF.

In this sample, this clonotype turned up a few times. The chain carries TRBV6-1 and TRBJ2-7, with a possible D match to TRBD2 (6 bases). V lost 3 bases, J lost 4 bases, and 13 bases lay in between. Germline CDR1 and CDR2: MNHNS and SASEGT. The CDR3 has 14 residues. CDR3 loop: CASSEFVGGYEQYF. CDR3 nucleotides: TGTGCCAGCAGTGAGTTCGTCGGAGGGTACGAGCAGTACTTC.

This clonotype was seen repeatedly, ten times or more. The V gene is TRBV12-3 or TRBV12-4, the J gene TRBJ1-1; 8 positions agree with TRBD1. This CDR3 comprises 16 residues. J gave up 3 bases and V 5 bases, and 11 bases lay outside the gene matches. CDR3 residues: CASSHGGQAKYTEAFF. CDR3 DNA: TGTGCCAGCAGTCATGGGGGACAGGCGAAGTACACTGAAGCTTTCTTT.

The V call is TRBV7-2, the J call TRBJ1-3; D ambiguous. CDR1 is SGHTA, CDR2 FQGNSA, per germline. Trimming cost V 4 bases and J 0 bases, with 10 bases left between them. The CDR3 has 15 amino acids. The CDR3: CASSYLSYSGNTIYF. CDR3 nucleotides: TGTGCCAGCAGCTATTTGTCCTACTCTGGAAACACCATATATTTT.

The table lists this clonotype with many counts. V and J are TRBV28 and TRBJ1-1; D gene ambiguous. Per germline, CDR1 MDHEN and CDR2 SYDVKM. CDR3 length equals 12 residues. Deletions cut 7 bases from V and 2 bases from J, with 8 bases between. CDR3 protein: CASIDRNTEAFF. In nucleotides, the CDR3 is TGTGCCAGCATTGACCGAAACACTGAAGCTTTCTTT. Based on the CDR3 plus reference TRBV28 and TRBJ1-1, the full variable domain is DVKVTQSSRYLVKRTGEKVFLECVQDMDHENMFWYRQDPGLGLRLIYFSYDVKMKEKGDIPEGYSVSREKKERFSLILESASTNQTSMYLCASIDRNTEAFFGQGTRLTVV.

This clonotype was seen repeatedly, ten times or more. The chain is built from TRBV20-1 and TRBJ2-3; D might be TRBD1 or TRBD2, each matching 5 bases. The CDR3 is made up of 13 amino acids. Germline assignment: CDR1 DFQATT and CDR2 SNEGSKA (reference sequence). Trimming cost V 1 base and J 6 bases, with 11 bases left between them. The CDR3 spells CSARGGLMDTQYF. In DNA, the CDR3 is TGCAGTGCTAGAGGGGGGTTGATGGATACGCAGTATTTT.

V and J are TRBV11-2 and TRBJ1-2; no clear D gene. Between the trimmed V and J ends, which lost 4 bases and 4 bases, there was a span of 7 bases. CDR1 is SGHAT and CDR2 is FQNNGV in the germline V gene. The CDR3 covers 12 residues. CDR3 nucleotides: TGTGCCAGCAGCTCCTATATCTATGGCTACACCTTC. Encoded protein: CASSSYIYGYTF.

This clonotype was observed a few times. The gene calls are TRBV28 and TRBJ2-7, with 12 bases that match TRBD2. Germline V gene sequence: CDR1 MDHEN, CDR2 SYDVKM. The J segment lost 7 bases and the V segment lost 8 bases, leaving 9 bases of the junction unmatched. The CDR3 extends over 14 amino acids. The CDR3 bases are TGTGCCAGCTGGGCTAGCGGGGGGGAAGGGGAGCAGTACTTC. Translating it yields CASWASGGEGEQYF. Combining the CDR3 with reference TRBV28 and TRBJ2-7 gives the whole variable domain DVKVTQSSRYLVKRTGEKVFLECVQDMDHENMFWYRQDPGLGLRLIYFSYDVKMKEKGDIPEGYSVSREKKERFSLILESASTNQTSMYLCASWASGGEGEQYFGPGTRLTVT.

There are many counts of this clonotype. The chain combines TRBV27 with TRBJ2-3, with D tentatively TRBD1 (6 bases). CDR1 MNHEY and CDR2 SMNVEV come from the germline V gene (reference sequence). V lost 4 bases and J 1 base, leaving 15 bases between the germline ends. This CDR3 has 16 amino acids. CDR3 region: CASSSIQWGRTDTQYF. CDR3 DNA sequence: TGTGCCAGCAGTTCCATACAGTGGGGGCGCACAGATACGCAGTATTTT.

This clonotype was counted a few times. The chain's CDR3 is CASSGGVYNSPLHF. The CDR3 region has the DNA TGTGCCAGCTCTGGGGGGGTCTATAATTCACCCCTCCACTTT. V is TRBV18 and J is TRBJ1-6, with D maybe TRBD1 (5 bases). Per germline, CDR1 KGHSH and CDR2 LQKENI. The CDR3 length is 14 residues. Trimming took off 6 bases at V and 3 bases at J, with 9 bases between the two ends.

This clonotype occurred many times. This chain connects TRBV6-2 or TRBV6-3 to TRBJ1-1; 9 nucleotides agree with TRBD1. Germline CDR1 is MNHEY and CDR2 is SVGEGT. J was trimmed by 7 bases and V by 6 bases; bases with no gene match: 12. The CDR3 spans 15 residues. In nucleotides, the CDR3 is TGTGCCAGCAGCCGTCCCGGGACAGGGATCGGTGAAGCTTTCTTT. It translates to CASSRPGTGIGEAFF.

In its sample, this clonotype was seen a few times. CDR3 coding DNA: TGCAGTGCCTCCCGTCTTTCGGACGAGCAGTACTTC. Encoded protein: CSASRLSDEQYF. The chain couples TRBV20-1 to TRBJ2-7; no firm D call. Trimming shortened V by 6 bases and J by 5 bases, and 14 bases separated the two germline ends. The CDR3 has 12 residues. The V gene's germline CDR1 is DFQATT and CDR2 SNEGSKA (reference sequence).

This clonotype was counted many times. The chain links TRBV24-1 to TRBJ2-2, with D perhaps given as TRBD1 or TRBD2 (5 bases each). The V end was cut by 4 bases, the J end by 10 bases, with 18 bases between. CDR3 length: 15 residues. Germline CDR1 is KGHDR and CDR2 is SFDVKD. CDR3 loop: CATSEGTGEVKELFF. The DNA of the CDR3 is TGTGCCACCAGTGAAGGGACGGGTGAGGTCAAGGAGCTGTTTTTT.

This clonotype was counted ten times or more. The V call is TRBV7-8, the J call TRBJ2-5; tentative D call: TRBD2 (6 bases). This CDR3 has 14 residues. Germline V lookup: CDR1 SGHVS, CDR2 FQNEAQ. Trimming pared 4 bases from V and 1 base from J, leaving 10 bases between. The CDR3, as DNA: TGTGCCAGCAGCTACGGGGGAACCCAAGAGACCCAGTACTTC. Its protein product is CASSYGGTQETQYF.

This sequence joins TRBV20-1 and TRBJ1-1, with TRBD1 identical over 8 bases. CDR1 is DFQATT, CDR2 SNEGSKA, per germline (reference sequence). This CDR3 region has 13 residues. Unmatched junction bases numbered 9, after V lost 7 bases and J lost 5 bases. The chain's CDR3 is CSVVSDRETEAFF. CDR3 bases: TGCAGTGTCGTTTCGGACAGGGAAACTGAAGCTTTCTTT.

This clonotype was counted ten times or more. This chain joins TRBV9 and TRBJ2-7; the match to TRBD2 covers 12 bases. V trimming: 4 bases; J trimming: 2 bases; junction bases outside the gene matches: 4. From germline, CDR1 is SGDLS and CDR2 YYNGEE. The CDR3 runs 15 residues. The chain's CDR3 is CASSPGLAGAYEQYF. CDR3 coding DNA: TGTGCCAGCAGCCCGGGACTAGCGGGCGCCTACGAGCAGTACTTC.

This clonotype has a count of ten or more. The CDR3 coding sequence is TGCAGCGTCCCCTTACAGGGTCTCGGCAATGAGCAGTTCTTC. This translates into CSVPLQGLGNEQFF. The J gene is TRBJ2-1, the V gene TRBV29-1, with D tentatively TRBD1 (6 bases). The V gene's germline CDR1 is SQVTM and CDR2 ANQGSEA. V lost 6 bases to trimming and J lost 6 bases, with 18 bases between them. This CDR3 is 14 amino acids long.

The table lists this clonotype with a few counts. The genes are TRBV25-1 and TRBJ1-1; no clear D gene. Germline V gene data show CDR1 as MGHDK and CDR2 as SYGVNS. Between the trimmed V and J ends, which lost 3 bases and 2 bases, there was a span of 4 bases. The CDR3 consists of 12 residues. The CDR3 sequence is CASSEANTEAFF. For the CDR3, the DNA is TGTGCCAGCAGTGAGGCCAACACTGAAGCTTTCTTT.